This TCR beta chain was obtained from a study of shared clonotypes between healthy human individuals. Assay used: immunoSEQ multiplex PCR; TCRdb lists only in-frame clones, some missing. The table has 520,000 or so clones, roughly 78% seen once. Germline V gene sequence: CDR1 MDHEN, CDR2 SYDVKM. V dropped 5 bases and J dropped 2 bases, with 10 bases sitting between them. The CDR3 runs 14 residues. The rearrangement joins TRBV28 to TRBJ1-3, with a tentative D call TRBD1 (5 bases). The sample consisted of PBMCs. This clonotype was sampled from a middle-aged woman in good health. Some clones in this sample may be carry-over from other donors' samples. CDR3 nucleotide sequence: TGTGCCAGCAGTCTTAGACAGACTGGAAACACCATATATTTT. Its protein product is CASSLRQTGNTIYF.